The 32 T cell receptor beta chains below come from one sample, sequenced in a study of T cell responses to AZD1222 COVID-19 vaccine. The repertoire was sequenced with immunoSEQ multiplex PCR; TCRdb's copy has only in-frame clones and lacks some. The sample consists of approximately 150,000 clones, roughly 90% of them appearing once. Material: peripheral blood, obtained 28 days after the second AZD1222 dose. Receptor source: an adult who received the AZD1222 COVID-19 vaccine.

The chain is built from TRBV15 and TRBJ2-7; TRBD2 is a possible D gene (7 bases). V lost 5 bases and J 3 bases, leaving 14 bases between the germline ends. Germline CDR1 is LNHNV and CDR2 is YYDKDF (reference sequence). The CDR3 totals 14 residues. Here the CDR3 reads CATSGGGDNYEQYF. CDR3 DNA sequence: TGTGCCACCAGCGGAGGGGGGGACAACTACGAGCAGTACTTC.

A word on this clone: Since the CDR3 does not end with the conserved phenylalanine or tryptophan, this likely comes from a read error. The chain is built from TRBV12-3 or TRBV12-4 and TRBJ2-7, with 7 bases matching TRBD1. Unmatched junction bases numbered 4, after V lost 4 bases and J lost 4 bases. This CDR3 spans 13 amino acids. As DNA, the CDR3 is TGTGCCAGCAGTTCCTGGGACAGTTACGAGCAGTACCTC. Its translation: CASSSWDSYEQYL.

The V call is TRBV5-8, the J call TRBJ2-5; 9 bases match TRBD2. Germline V gives CDR1 SGHTS, CDR2 YDEGEE. The CDR3 runs 15 residues. Losses at the gene ends were 2 bases for V and 4 bases for J; bases not matched to a gene: 6. The chain's CDR3 is CASSFGSGSRETQYF. The CDR3 region has the DNA TGTGCCAGCAGCTTTGGTAGCGGGAGTCGAGAGACCCAGTACTTC.

The chain joins TRBV19 to TRBJ2-7, with 9 positions matching TRBD2. The germline CDR1 and CDR2 sequences are LNHDA and SQIVND (reference sequence). The CDR3 length is 15 residues. V shed 6 bases, J shed 1 base, and the junction held 7 bases outside the gene matches. CDR3 DNA: TGTGCCAGTAGCCCATCTAGCGGGGAATCCTACGAGCAGTACTTC. Translated, it gives CASSPSSGESYEQYF.

This clone was seen just once. The rearrangement joins TRBV9 to TRBJ2-1; possibly TRBD2 for D (5 bases). Germline CDR1 and CDR2: SGDLS and YYNGEE. V lost 5 bases and J lost 0, with 15 bases in between. The CDR3 is made up of 16 amino acids. CDR3 protein: CASSPRSGSSYNEQFF. Written as DNA, the CDR3 is TGTGCCAGCAGTCCTAGGTCGGGGAGCTCCTACAATGAGCAGTTCTTC.

The gene calls are TRBV7-9 and TRBJ2-1; perhaps D is TRBD1 or TRBD2 (5 bases each). Looked up from germline, CDR1 is SEHNR and CDR2 is FQNEAQ (reference sequence). The CDR3 is made up of 15 amino acids. V lost 1 base and J lost 2, with 9 bases in between. CDR3 DNA: TGTGCCAGCAGCTTAGTCGGGGCTACCTACAATGAGCAGTTCTTC. Translating gives CASSLVGATYNEQFF. Looking up the rest from reference TRBV7-9 and TRBJ2-1 gives the full variable domain: DTGVSQNPRHKITKRGQNVTFRCDPISEHNRLYWYRQTLGQGPEFLTYFQNEAQLEKSRLLSDRFSAERPKGSFSTLEIQRTEQGDSAMYLCASSLVGATYNEQFFGPGTRLTVL.

This clone was counted at least ten times. The rearrangement links TRBV11-3 to TRBJ2-1; D possibly corresponds to TRBD1 (7 bases). CDR1 is SGHNT, CDR2 YENEEA, per germline. The CDR3 runs 17 residues. The V end lost 4 bases, the J end lost 3 bases, and 19 bases lay between the germline ends. Here the CDR3 DNA reads TGTGCCAGCAGCTCGGGACTGACAGGGACGATCTACAATGAGCAGTTCTTC. Amino acid sequence: CASSSGLTGTIYNEQFF.

The J gene is TRBJ2-7, the V gene TRBV5-1, with a weak D call TRBD1 (6 bases). Germline CDR1 SGHRS, CDR2 YFSETQ. This CDR3 contains 14 residues. Trimming removed 4 bases from V and 1 base from J, with 12 bases in between. The CDR3 here is CASSTLQGSYEQYF. Written as DNA, the CDR3 is TGCGCCAGCAGCACCCTACAGGGATCCTACGAGCAGTACTTC. Based on the CDR3 plus reference TRBV5-1 and TRBJ2-7, the full variable domain is KAGVTQTPRYLIKTRGQQVTLSCSPISGHRSVSWYQQTPGQGLQFLFEYFSETQRNKGNFPGRFSGRQFSNSRSEMNVSTLELGDSALYLCASSTLQGSYEQYFGPGTRLTVT.

CDR3 in DNA: TGCAGCGTTGTCCCCTCCAGCAGGGCCAATGAGCAGTTCTTC. Translated: CSVVPSSRANEQFF. This chain joins TRBV29-1 and TRBJ2-1; TRBD1 is a possible D gene (5 bases). There are 14 residues in the CDR3. Germline V gives CDR1 SQVTM, CDR2 ANQGSEA. Trimming cost V 4 bases and J 6 bases, with 16 bases left between them.

V usage is TRBV28 and J usage is TRBJ1-4; D is uncertain. The CDR3 spans 15 residues. The germline V and J ends were trimmed by 4 bases and 1 base, with 10 bases remaining between them. The V gene's germline CDR1 is MDHEN and CDR2 SYDVKM. The CDR3 DNA is TGTGCCAGCAGTTCCCATTCGGGAACTAATGAAAAACTGTTTTTT. Translating gives CASSSHSGTNEKLFF. Looking up the rest from reference TRBV28 and TRBJ1-4 gives the full variable domain: DVKVTQSSRYLVKRTGEKVFLECVQDMDHENMFWYRQDPGLGLRLIYFSYDVKMKEKGDIPEGYSVSREKKERFSLILESASTNQTSMYLCASSSHSGTNEKLFFGSGTQLSVL.

The J gene is TRBJ2-1, the V gene TRBV14; D gene ambiguous. Germline CDR1 SGHDN, CDR2 FVKESK. The CDR3 is made up of 16 amino acids. V was clipped by 4 bases and J by 0 bases, with 13 bases between them. This CDR3 is CASSLRTYYSYNEQFF. CDR3 nucleotide sequence: TGTGCCAGCAGCCTCCGCACCTACTACTCCTACAATGAGCAGTTCTTC.

CDR3 bases: TGCAGTGCTGCCGCCGGACACACCATATATTTT. Its protein is CSAAAGHTIYF. This chain links TRBV20-1 with TRBJ1-3, with D unclear. This CDR3 is 11 amino acids long. The V and J ends lost 5 bases and 8 bases respectively, with 10 bases between them. Germline values: CDR1 DFQATT, CDR2 SNEGSKA (reference sequence).

The rearrangement joins TRBV25-1 to TRBJ2-3; D not resolved. The CDR3 totals 14 residues. Trimming removed 3 bases at V and 1 base at J, with 8 bases between. Germline CDR1 MGHDK, CDR2 SYGVNS. As DNA, the CDR3 is TGTGCCAGCAGTGACCCCCTTGGCACAGATACGCAGTATTTT. Protein sequence: CASSDPLGTDTQYF.

The V gene is TRBV6-4, the J gene TRBJ1-4, with D unresolved. CDR1 and CDR2 (germline): MRHNA, SNTAGT. V was shortened by 10 bases and J by 0 bases, with 15 bases between the two germline ends. The CDR3 sequence is 15 residues long. The CDR3: CATRVTPATNEKLFF. The DNA for the CDR3 is TGTGCCACCCGCGTCACCCCGGCAACTAATGAAAAACTGTTTTTT.

The rearrangement uses TRBV23-1 and TRBJ1-2, with 8 bases identical to TRBD1. TRBV23-1 is labeled an ORF, and its function is uncertain. Unmatched junction bases numbered 20, after V lost 8 bases and J lost 3 bases. CDR3 length: 18 amino acids. The CDR3 DNA reads TGCGCCAGCTGGTGGGCAGGGGGCATCAATTGGAGGGACTATGGCTACACCTTC. Translated: CASWWAGGINWRDYGYTF.

The rearrangement uses TRBV5-1 and TRBJ1-4, with D hard to call. V was cut by 5 bases and J by 7 bases, with 18 bases left in between. The CDR3 has 15 amino acids. Germline V gives CDR1 SGHRS, CDR2 YFSETQ. The CDR3 bases are TGCGCCAGCAGTAATTCGCAGTTGGTGGGTGAAAAACTGTTTTTT. This encodes CASSNSQLVGEKLFF.

The gene calls are TRBV6-2 or TRBV6-3 and TRBJ2-1, with TRBD2 matching 8 bases. Germline trimming cut 2 bases from V and 5 bases from J; bases unmatched to any gene: 2. This CDR3 contains 14 residues. In germline, CDR1 is MNHEY, CDR2 SVGEGT. The CDR3 region is CASSYAGRDNEQFF. The CDR3, as DNA: TGTGCCAGCAGTTACGCCGGGAGGGACAATGAGCAGTTCTTC.

The chain joins TRBV28 to TRBJ1-1; 7 bases fit TRBD1. In germline, CDR1 is MDHEN, CDR2 SYDVKM. This CDR3 contains 14 residues. The V segment lost 6 bases and the J segment 2 bases; nucleotides outside the gene matches: 6. CDR3 bases: TGTGCCAGCAGCTTCGACAGGGTAAACACTGAAGCTTTCTTT. This encodes CASSFDRVNTEAFF.

The chain uses TRBV6-1 and TRBJ1-5; D call uncertain. The CDR3 loop spans 12 amino acids. V was clipped by 2 bases and J by 12 bases, with 11 bases between them. Per germline, CDR1 MNHNS and CDR2 SASEGT. This CDR3 is CASSEFLGSQHF. CDR3 sequence (DNA): TGTGCCAGCAGTGAATTTCTCGGGAGCCAGCATTTT.

The V call is TRBV5-3, the J call TRBJ2-1; D possibly corresponds to TRBD1 (6 bases). TRBV5-3 is marked as an open reading frame, function uncertain. V lost 0 bases, J lost 15 bases, and 10 bases lay in between. The CDR3 is 11 amino acids. The CDR3 loop reads CARSLVGTRFF. CDR3 nucleotide sequence: TGTGCCAGAAGCTTGGTAGGGACAAGGTTCTTC.

This chain links TRBV4-3 with TRBJ2-7; 11 nucleotides match TRBD1. The germline V gene has CDR1 LGHNA and CDR2 YSLEER. The CDR3 contains 16 residues. V shed 3 bases and J 3 bases; nucleotides not matched to a gene: 7. The CDR3 DNA sequence: TGCGCCAGCAGCCAGGGGACCGGGACAGGGGGCTACGAGCAGTACTTC. This encodes CASSQGTGTGGYEQYF.

This clone came up once. The chain carries TRBV18 and TRBJ1-2; no clear D. Trimming took off 5 bases at V and 6 bases at J, with 19 bases between the two ends. The length of the CDR3 is 15 residues. Germline V lookup: CDR1 KGHSH, CDR2 LQKENI. The CDR3 coding sequence is TGTGCCAGCTCAACCCCCAGCACGGCTAAGCATGGCTACACCTTC. It codes for CASSTPSTAKHGYTF.

The J gene is TRBJ2-7, the V gene TRBV6-5, with D possibly being TRBD2 (6 bases). CDR1 is MNHEY and CDR2 is SVGAGI in the germline V gene. V lost 5 bases to trimming and J lost 2 bases, with 16 bases between them. The CDR3 totals 15 residues. Here the CDR3 DNA reads TGTGCCAGCAGTACCTCTAACGGAGGGGCCTACGAGCAGTACTTC. It translates to CASSTSNGGAYEQYF.

Concerning this clone: One junction end does not reproduce the germline sequence, and a read error may be involved. This chain joins TRBV15 and TRBJ2-1; D ambiguous. Germline V CDR1 and CDR2: LNHNV, YYDKDF (reference sequence). This CDR3 has 14 residues. CDR3 in amino acids: CATGRERENNEQFF. The CDR3 DNA is TGTGCCACCGGCAGAGAACGAGAGAACAATGAGCAGTTCTTC.

This sequence joins TRBV5-4 and TRBJ2-6, with D unclear. Trimming cost V 4 bases and J 0 bases, with 11 bases left between them. The CDR3 totals 16 residues. Germline V gene data show CDR1 as SGHNT and CDR2 as YYREEE (reference sequence). The CDR3 is CASSPTIGSGANVLTF. The CDR3, as DNA: TGTGCCAGCAGCCCAACGATAGGCTCTGGGGCCAACGTCCTGACTTTC.

The chain carries TRBV12-3 or TRBV12-4 and TRBJ1-1, with D unclear. This CDR3 is built from 12 residues. V was trimmed by 3 bases and J by 11 bases, leaving 13 bases between them. CDR3 region: CASSFVGIRAFF. The CDR3 nucleotides are TGTGCCAGCAGTTTTGTCGGGATTCGGGCTTTCTTT.

This chain uses TRBV6-5 with TRBJ1-2; 9 nucleotides line up with TRBD1. The CDR3 has 14 amino acids. Looked up from germline, CDR1 is MNHEY and CDR2 is SVGAGI. The V gene end was trimmed by 7 bases and the J gene end by 4 bases; junction bases not matched to a gene: 7. CDR3 sequence (DNA): TGTGCCAGCACCGAGGACAGGGGCGGCTATGGCTACACCTTC. Protein product: CASTEDRGGYGYTF.

The genes are TRBV11-2 and TRBJ2-1; D assignment may be TRBD1 or TRBD2 (5 bases each). Germline loops: CDR1 SGHAT, CDR2 FQNNGV. The CDR3 contains 14 residues. V lost 5 bases and J 14 bases, leaving 22 bases between the germline ends. In DNA, the CDR3 is TGTGCCAGCAGCACAACGGGTGAAAGACGGGACGAGTTCTTC. This translates into CASSTTGERRDEFF.

The chain has TRBV25-1 and TRBJ1-6; TRBD1 matches 7 bases. V lost 8 bases, J lost 7 bases, and 11 bases stayed unmatched. Germline lookup yields CDR1 MGHDK and CDR2 SYGVNS. The CDR3 totals 15 residues. The CDR3 coding sequence is TGTGCCAGCTCATTACAGGGGACTGGCAATTCACCCCTCCACTTT. Its protein is CASSLQGTGNSPLHF.

Here the CDR3 DNA reads TGTGCCAGCAGCACAGGGGACATACTTTCCTACGAGCAGTACTTC. Translating it yields CASSTGDILSYEQYF. The V and J genes are TRBV7-9 and TRBJ2-7, with 7 bases aligning to TRBD1. The ends lost 5 bases at V and 1 base at J; junction bases unmatched: 8. Germline V gene data show CDR1 as SEHNR and CDR2 as FQNEAQ (reference sequence). This CDR3 is built from 15 residues.

A single count supports this clone. This chain joins TRBV7-2 and TRBJ2-5; no clear D. V lost 1 base and J 5 bases, leaving 8 bases between the germline ends. The CDR3 is 13 amino acids. Germline CDR1 and CDR2: SGHTA and FQGNSA. The CDR3 DNA reads TGTGCCAGCAGCTTAGAGACATTTGAGACCCAGTACTTC. Translation: CASSLETFETQYF.

The chain employs TRBV4-2 and TRBJ1-2; tentatively, D is TRBD1 (6 bases). Germline CDR1 LGHNA, CDR2 YNFKEQ. V gave up 0 bases and J gave up 5 bases, with 13 bases separating them. The CDR3 consists of 15 residues. The CDR3 sequence is CASSQDHQGRYGYTF. The CDR3 DNA reads TGTGCCAGCAGCCAAGATCACCAGGGGCGGTATGGCTACACCTTC.